Below are 3 T cell receptor beta chains sequenced from a single sample in a study of liver allograft versus peripheral blood T cells. Study information: The authors compared T cell receptor repertoires in transplanted livers with recipients' peripheral blood repertoires.

One entry per CDR3 protein, called by TCRdb with MiXCR from the reads. Altogether approximately 1,100 distinct CDR3 sequences are present, roughly 19% being singletons, with the ten largest covering approximately 15%. The receptors shown here come from a human patient who had a liver transplant. Among the T cells, some may be from the graft donor.

By sample fraction, this clonotype is large. The chain combines TRBV29-1 with TRBJ2-7; D gene ambiguous. The V and J ends lost 2 bases and 3 bases respectively, with 11 bases between them. The germline V gene encodes CDR1 SQVTM and CDR2 ANQGSEA. The CDR3 length is 13 residues. Here the CDR3 reads CSVETRSSYEQYF. The CDR3 DNA is TGCAGCGTTGAAACCCGAAGCAGCTACGAGCAGTACTTC.

In this sample, this clonotype is large. The chain couples TRBV6-5 to TRBJ1-1; D is unclear. From germline, CDR1 is MNHEY and CDR2 SVGAGI. V gave up 2 bases and J gave up 4 bases, with 11 bases separating them. The CDR3 spans 14 residues. This CDR3 is CASSYLLGGTEAFF. CDR3 nucleotides: TGTGCCAGCAGTTACCTTTTGGGAGGCACTGAAGCTTTCTTT.

This clonotype counts as large. The genes are TRBV19 and TRBJ2-6; D is unclear. The CDR3 length is 15 residues. V lost 4 bases to trimming and J lost 0 bases, with 7 bases between them. Germline lookup yields CDR1 LNHDA and CDR2 SQIVND (reference sequence). The CDR3 loop is CASSTPRSGANVLTF. CDR3 DNA sequence: TGTGCCAGTAGTACTCCCCGCTCTGGGGCCAACGTCCTGACTTTC.